The sequence of this T cell receptor (beta chain) was determined in a study of identical twins. CDR3 size: 16 residues. Trimming pared 2 bases from V and 4 bases from J, leaving 18 bases between. Germline loops: CDR1 DFQATT, CDR2 SNEGSKA (reference sequence). This clonotype turned up a few times. Its target is unknown. Study results and caveats: Sharing of beta out-of-frame sequences by twins showed a weaker excess. In zero-insertion analyses, partial confounding could arise from invariant MAIT and iNKT cells.

Template switching created a universal primer site, and the cDNA included unique molecular identifiers. MiXCR, run by TCRdb on the 5' RACE reads, gives a single entry per CDR3 protein. This sample has roughly 250,000 distinct CDR3 sequences, with 11% to 15% found just once. The TCR sequence derives from a woman under 30 in good health. Sample: memory (CD45RO+) T cells sorted from blood. The V gene is TRBV20-1, the J gene TRBJ2-1, with D possibly TRBD2 on 6 matching bases. The CDR3 protein is CSARSQNGRGYNEQFF. The CDR3 nucleotides read TGCAGTGCTAGATCTCAAAACGGGCGGGGTTACAATGAGCAGTTCTTC.